These 30 T cell receptor beta chains share one sample of origin, sequenced in a study of blood T cell repertoires in COVID-19. Sequencing used immunoSEQ multiplex PCR; TCRdb keeps in-frame clones, though not all of them. The sample consists of about 58,000 clones, about 89% of them appearing once. Sequencing was done on a sample of peripheral blood. All receptors come from an older woman with active COVID-19.

In its sample, this clone was seen a few times. The rearrangement links TRBV19 to TRBJ2-1; D is uncertain. V was pared by 0 bases and J by 7 bases, with 10 bases between. Germline CDR1 reads LNHDA; CDR2 reads SQIVND (reference sequence). The CDR3 sequence is 14 residues long. The CDR3 DNA reads TGTGCCAGTAGTATAGATCAGGTTAGGAATGAGCAGTTCTTC. Its protein is CASSIDQVRNEQFF.

J is TRBJ1-4 and V is TRBV20-1; TRBD1 matches 10 bases. Germline assignment: CDR1 DFQATT and CDR2 SNEGSKA (reference sequence). CDR3 length: 14 amino acids. J lost 4 bases, V lost 3 bases, and 2 bases had no gene match. The CDR3 bases are TGCAGTGCTAGTGACAGGGGGCATAATGAAAAACTGTTTTTT. Residues: CSASDRGHNEKLFF.

This chain uses TRBV7-8 with TRBJ2-3; 8 positions agree with TRBD2. The CDR3 totals 15 residues. Per germline, CDR1 SGHVS and CDR2 FQNEAQ. V lost 3 bases, J lost 3 bases, and 5 bases stayed unmatched. The DNA of the CDR3 is TGTGCCAGCAGCTTTGGCGGGGGGCTGACAGATACGCAGTATTTT. Translation gives CASSFGGGLTDTQYF.

This clone was counted a few times. The chain is built from TRBV9 and TRBJ1-5; D is possibly TRBD1 (6 bases). CDR1 and CDR2 from the germline V gene are SGDLS and YYNGEE. This CDR3 is 15 amino acids long. V lost 4 bases and J 4 bases, leaving 15 bases between the germline ends. The CDR3 nucleotides are TGTGCCAGCAGCTTCTACGGGACAAAGAATCAGCCCCAGCATTTT. Residues: CASSFYGTKNQPQHF.

This chain links TRBV3-1 (or the pseudogene TRBV3-2) with TRBJ2-5, with D unresolved. The CDR3 is 13 residues long. The V gene lost 0 bases and the J gene lost 7 bases, with 9 bases spanning the gap. Per germline, CDR1 LGHDT and CDR2 YNNKEL (reference sequence). In nucleotides, the CDR3 is TGTGCCAGCAGCCAAGAAATGCGGAGGACCCAGTACTTC. Amino acids: CASSQEMRRTQYF.

This sequence joins TRBV5-1 and TRBJ2-7, with a weak D call TRBD1 (6 bases). The length of the CDR3 is 15 residues. The germline V and J ends were trimmed by 0 bases and 1 base, with 11 bases remaining between them. Germline values: CDR1 SGHRS, CDR2 YFSETQ. The CDR3 protein is CASSLVRGGSYEQYF. In nucleotides, the CDR3 is TGCGCCAGCAGCTTGGTCAGGGGTGGATCCTACGAGCAGTACTTC.

V gene TRBV3-1 (or the pseudogene TRBV3-2) combines with J gene TRBJ2-2; 7 bases align to TRBD2. Germline assignment: CDR1 LGHDT and CDR2 YNNKEL (reference sequence). V lost 1 base and J lost 1; bases outside the gene matches: 0. The CDR3 covers 15 residues. CDR3 residues: CASSQAGGNTGELFF. CDR3 DNA sequence: TGTGCCAGCAGCCAAGCGGGGGGGAACACCGGGGAGCTGTTTTTT.

V and J are TRBV2 and TRBJ1-5, with TRBD1 identical over 8 bases. J was trimmed by 0 bases and V by 7 bases; bases with no gene match: 11. Germline V gene data show CDR1 as SNHLY and CDR2 as FYNNEI. This CDR3 region has 17 residues. CDR3 residues: CASKPTGDPYSNQPQHF. CDR3 nucleotides: TGTGCCAGCAAACCGACAGGGGACCCTTATAGCAATCAGCCCCAGCATTTT.

In the case of this clone: The sample carries other DNA sequences with the same CDR3. The V gene is TRBV6-5, the J gene TRBJ2-2; TRBD1 matches at 7 bases. J lost 4 bases, V lost 6 bases, and 8 bases had no gene match. The CDR3 sequence is 15 residues long. Germline lookup yields CDR1 MNHEY and CDR2 SVGAGI. The CDR3 loop reads CASRDRVFGTGELFF. For the CDR3, the DNA is TGTGCCAGCAGAGACAGGGTCTTTGGCACCGGGGAGCTGTTTTTT.

The V call is TRBV7-2, the J call TRBJ2-3, with TRBD2 matching 11 bases. V was clipped by 4 bases and J by 6 bases; unmatched bases: 15. This CDR3 is 18 amino acids long. The germline gives CDR1 SGHTA, CDR2 FQGNSA. This CDR3 reads CASSSGPLLAGAWDTQYF. For the CDR3, the DNA is TGTGCCAGCAGCTCCGGACCTTTACTAGCGGGGGCGTGGGATACGCAGTATTTT.

The chain uses TRBV2 and TRBJ2-7, with no clear D. Germline values: CDR1 SNHLY, CDR2 FYNNEI. CDR3 length equals 14 residues. V was cut by 1 base and J by 6 bases, with 13 bases left in between. The CDR3 spells CASSEGFFYGEQYF. DNA for the CDR3: TGTGCCAGCAGTGAAGGATTCTTCTACGGCGAGCAGTACTTC.

This clone came up once. The rearrangement uses TRBV29-1 and TRBJ1-1, with a possible D match to TRBD1 (6 bases). In germline, CDR1 is SQVTM, CDR2 ANQGSEA. Trimming shortened V by 7 bases and J by 3 bases, and 15 bases separated the two germline ends. The CDR3 runs 13 residues. As DNA, the CDR3 is TGCAGCGCCGTTCAGGACAGTTACACTGAAGCTTTCTTT. Translation gives CSAVQDSYTEAFF.

The sample holds a few counts of this clone. The chain combines TRBV7-8 with TRBJ1-4; D is possibly TRBD1 (6 bases). Trimming cost V 5 bases and J 5 bases, with 18 bases left between them. The CDR3 covers 16 residues. The V gene's germline CDR1 is SGHVS and CDR2 FQNEAQ. CDR3 region: CASSAQRTARNEKLFF. CDR3 DNA sequence: TGTGCCAGCAGCGCCCAGAGGACAGCGAGAAATGAAAAACTGTTTTTT.

V usage is TRBV5-4 and J usage is TRBJ1-1; 8 positions match TRBD1. The CDR3 runs to 17 residues. With 6 bases clipped from V and 4 bases from J, the junction kept 17 bases outside the gene matches. Germline values: CDR1 SGHNT, CDR2 YYREEE (reference sequence). The CDR3 sequence: CASIARGPLLSGTEAFF. The CDR3 nucleotides read TGTGCCAGCATCGCCAGGGGGCCGCTTTTAAGTGGCACTGAAGCTTTCTTT.

The J gene is TRBJ1-2, the V gene TRBV5-1, with 7 bases identical to TRBD1. The V and J ends lost 0 bases and 5 bases, in that order; junction bases with no gene match: 7. The CDR3 is 15 amino acids. CDR1 and CDR2 (germline): SGHRS, YFSETQ. The DNA of the CDR3 is TGCGCCAGCAGCTTGGCCGACAGGGTCCTTTATGGCTACACCTTC. This translates into CASSLADRVLYGYTF.

This clone came up a few times. The chain recombines TRBV6-5 with TRBJ2-1; TRBD2 aligns across 9 bases. This CDR3 has 14 amino acids. In germline, CDR1 is MNHEY, CDR2 SVGAGI. The V gene end was trimmed by 6 bases and the J gene end by 7 bases; junction bases not matched to a gene: 7. The CDR3 spells CASRMRGGLNEQFF. The CDR3 region has the DNA TGTGCCAGCAGGATGCGGGGGGGCCTTAATGAGCAGTTCTTC.

The chain recombines TRBV6-5 with TRBJ2-5; a possible D gene is TRBD1 (5 bases). The germline V gene encodes CDR1 MNHEY and CDR2 SVGAGI. The CDR3 has 12 amino acids. Trimming removed 8 bases from V and 3 bases from J, with 10 bases in between. CDR3 sequence reads: CASRTTEETQYF. CDR3 coding DNA: TGTGCCAGCCGGACGACAGAAGAGACCCAGTACTTC.

This clone was observed many times. V usage is TRBV10-2 and J usage is TRBJ2-1; the match to TRBD2 covers 12 bases. The CDR3 is made up of 17 amino acids. Per the germline V gene, CDR1 is WSHSY and CDR2 is SAAADI. V shed 4 bases, J shed 5 bases, and the junction held 9 bases outside the gene matches. The CDR3 loop is CASSAIGLAGSDNEQFF. The CDR3 bases are TGCGCCAGCAGTGCGATAGGACTAGCGGGGTCCGACAATGAGCAGTTCTTC.

The V and J genes are TRBV4-3 and TRBJ2-2; 15 bases match TRBD2. J was trimmed by 0 bases and V by 4 bases; bases with no gene match: 3. CDR1 is LGHNA, CDR2 YSLEER, per germline. This CDR3 spans 18 amino acids. The CDR3 spells CASSPGLAGGANTGELFF. As DNA, the CDR3 is TGCGCCAGCAGCCCGGGACTAGCGGGGGGAGCGAACACCGGGGAGCTGTTTTTT.

The chain employs TRBV7-2 and TRBJ2-4; a possible D gene is TRBD2 (5 bases). CDR3 length: 15 amino acids. CDR1 SGHTA and CDR2 FQGNSA come from the germline V gene. Trimming left V 0 bases short and J 7 bases short, with 13 bases between. DNA of the CDR3: TGTGCCAGCAGCTTAGCCACAACGAGAGGGAACATTCAGTACTTC. This sequence encodes CASSLATTRGNIQYF.

This chain links TRBV2 with TRBJ1-5; D gene ambiguous. The V gene's germline CDR1 is SNHLY and CDR2 FYNNEI. This CDR3 is 14 amino acids long. The V gene lost 1 base and the J gene lost 1 base, with 5 bases spanning the gap. CDR3 DNA: TGTGCCAGCAGTGAAGGAGTAAGCAATCAGCCCCAGCATTTT. Translation gives CASSEGVSNQPQHF. Drawing the rest from reference TRBV2 and TRBJ1-5, the complete variable domain is EPEVTQTPSHQVTQMGQEVILRCVPISNHLYFYWYRQILGQKVEFLVSFYNNEISEKSEIFDDQFSVERPDGSNFTLKIRSTKLEDSAMYFCASSEGVSNQPQHFGDGTRLSIL.

The chain joins TRBV15 to TRBJ2-7; D remains unclear. Germline values: CDR1 LNHNV, CDR2 YYDKDF (reference sequence). Trimming stripped 0 bases from V and 2 bases from J, with 14 bases between. The CDR3 is made up of 16 amino acids. The CDR3 DNA reads as TGTGCCACCAGCAGAGATCCCTGGCAGGATACCTACGAGCAGTACTTC. Protein product: CATSRDPWQDTYEQYF. Together with reference TRBV15 and TRBJ2-7, the CDR3 gives the full variable domain: DAMVIQNPRYQVTQFGKPVTLSCSQTLNHNVMYWYQQKSSQAPKLLFHYYDKDFNNEADTPDNFQSRRPNTSFCFLDIRSPGLGDTAMYLCATSRDPWQDTYEQYFGPGTRLTVT.

V is TRBV4-2 and J is TRBJ2-3, with 8 bases aligning to TRBD2. This CDR3 comprises 16 residues. The trim removed 0 bases at V and 8 bases at J, leaving 10 bases unmatched. Germline loops: CDR1 LGHNA, CDR2 YNFKEQ. This chain's CDR3 is CASSQDHSGAPPTQYF. The CDR3 DNA follows: TGTGCCAGCAGCCAAGATCATAGCGGGGCGCCCCCTACGCAGTATTTT.

The V and J genes are TRBV3-1 (or the pseudogene TRBV3-2) and TRBJ2-1; D is possibly TRBD2 (6 bases). CDR3 length equals 13 residues. Germline loops: CDR1 LGHDT, CDR2 YNNKEL (reference sequence). V lost 1 base to trimming and J lost 9 bases, with 10 bases between them. CDR3 in amino acids: CASSQVGGVEQFF. The CDR3 DNA reads TGTGCCAGCAGCCAAGTCGGGGGTGTTGAGCAGTTCTTC.

This chain joins TRBV6-5 and TRBJ2-7; 10 nucleotides align to TRBD2. This CDR3 is built from 13 residues. CDR1 and CDR2 (germline): MNHEY, SVGAGI. The V gene end was trimmed by 7 bases and the J gene end by 6 bases; junction bases not matched to a gene: 6. This chain's CDR3 is CASTGAGGREQYF. DNA for the CDR3: TGTGCCAGCACGGGAGCGGGGGGGCGCGAGCAGTACTTC.

This sequence joins TRBV19 and TRBJ2-2, with D perhaps TRBD2 (7 bases). Between the trimmed V and J ends, which lost 0 bases and 2 bases, there was a span of 10 bases. The CDR3 is made up of 16 amino acids. Germline V gene data show CDR1 as LNHDA and CDR2 as SQIVND (reference sequence). CDR3 in DNA: TGTGCCAGTAGTATAGACAGGGGACTAAACACCGGGGAGCTGTTTTTT. It specifies CASSIDRGLNTGELFF.

The rearrangement uses TRBV5-1 and TRBJ1-2, with D perhaps matching TRBD1 (6 bases). V was clipped by 4 bases and J by 7 bases, with 14 bases between them. Germline values: CDR1 SGHRS, CDR2 YFSETQ. CDR3 length equals 13 residues. The CDR3 here is CASSVGQGFGYTF. As DNA, the CDR3 is TGCGCCAGCAGCGTGGGTCAGGGGTTTGGCTACACCTTC.

This chain uses TRBV19 with TRBJ2-2, with TRBD2 matching over 13 bases. V dropped 0 bases and J dropped 4; count of bases not matched to a gene: 8. The germline V gene encodes CDR1 LNHDA and CDR2 SQIVND (reference sequence). The CDR3 is 19 amino acids. The CDR3 is CASSIDPAGLAGTTGELFF. The CDR3 DNA reads TGTGCCAGTAGTATAGATCCCGCGGGACTAGCGGGGACCACCGGGGAGCTGTTTTTT.

V gene TRBV2 combines with J gene TRBJ2-2; D perhaps matches TRBD1 (6 bases). The CDR3 contains 14 residues. Deletions cut 5 bases from V and 6 bases from J, with 13 bases between. CDR1 is SNHLY, CDR2 FYNNEI, per germline. The CDR3, as DNA: TGTGCCAGCAGTTCCTGGGGGCGGGCCGGGGAGCTGTTTTTT. Its protein is CASSSWGRAGELFF. The variable domain in full, completed from reference TRBV2 and TRBJ2-2, reads EPEVTQTPSHQVTQMGQEVILRCVPISNHLYFYWYRQILGQKVEFLVSFYNNEISEKSEIFDDQFSVERPDGSNFTLKIRSTKLEDSAMYFCASSSWGRAGELFFGEGSRLTVL.

The V call is TRBV6-5, the J call TRBJ1-1; D perhaps matches TRBD1 (5 bases). The germline V and J ends were trimmed by 6 bases and 5 bases, with 16 bases remaining between them. The CDR3 totals 14 residues. Germline V gives CDR1 MNHEY, CDR2 SVGAGI. CDR3 coding DNA: TGTGCCAGCAGGTTGGAGCCCCGGGGGACTGAAGCTTTCTTT. Protein product: CASRLEPRGTEAFF.